Each of the 5 T cell receptor beta chains below was sequenced from the same sample in a study of tissue T cells after allogeneic stem cell transplantation (dated by TCRdb to between 2021 and 2023). The protocol used for the library was the immunoSEQ multiplex PCR assay. As stored in TCRdb, this immuneACCESS dataset retains in-frame rearrangements with V and J assigned. A fraction of the clones does not appear; measured against another copy, unresolved V genes explain less than half of the discrepancy, and the remainder lacks a known reason. The sample contains roughly 3,000 clones, over 50% of them found a single time. Jointly, the top ten make up 25% to 35% of the sample. The label giving this sample's time point can be read as: mouse harvest day 7 after allogeneic transplant. Mouse grafts consisting of 10^7 T-cell-depleted bone marrow cells combined with 10^6 splenic CD5+ T cells were administered by tail vein injection.

Sequencing used spleen. These receptors all stem from a female BALB/c mouse given C57BL/6 T cells with graft-versus-host disease after an allogeneic hematopoietic cell transplant.

A note on this clone: Gene names denote mouse genes. The CDR3 DNA, read in part, is TGTGCCAGCGGTGATCAGGGGCTGGGGGGAGACACCGGGCAGCTCTAC. This gives the protein CASGDQGLGGDTGQLY. The CDR3 reads in full as CASGDQGLGGDTGQLYF. The rearrangement links TRBV13-2 to TRBJ2-2; 8 nucleotides line up with TRBD2. The read stops 1 residue short of the end of the CDR3; the missing end is completed from the germline J gene. V lost 1 base to trimming and J lost 3 bases; unmatched junction nucleotides: 8. Germline assignment: CDR1 NNHNN and CDR2 SYGAGS (reference sequence). The CDR3 runs 17 residues.

For this clone: Gene labels here are mouse ones. The CDR3 is cut off 1 residue early in the read; its end comes from the germline J gene. The rearrangement links TRBV26 to TRBJ2-7, with D perhaps being TRBD1 or TRBD2 (5 bases each). CDR1 KGHPV and CDR2 FQNQEV come from the germline V gene (reference sequence). V was clipped by 6 bases and J by 3 bases, with 18 bases between them. This CDR3 contains 15 residues. CDR3: CASSQDRGAGYEQYF. The sequenced part of the CDR3 DNA is TGTGCCAGCAGCCAAGATCGAGGGGCGGGCTATGAACAGTAC.

With regard to this clone: The genes and germline here are from mouse. Read sequence stops 1 residue before the CDR3 end, and the germline J gene provides the missing end. The chain recombines TRBV2 with TRBJ2-7, with 9 bases aligning to TRBD2. J lost 6 bases, V lost 2 bases, and 2 bases had no gene match. In germline, CDR1 is LGHNA, CDR2 YSYQKL. The CDR3 contains 13 residues. Incomplete CDR3 DNA: TGTGCCAGCAGCCAAAATGGGGGGGCTGAACAGTAC. It yields the protein CASSQNGGAEQY. The CDR3 reads in full as CASSQNGGAEQYF.

This clone was found a few times. These gene names are mouse names. The read falls 1 residue short of the CDR3 end, and the missing part is taken from the germline J gene. The V call is TRBV12-2, the J call TRBJ1-5, with unresolved D. CDR1 and CDR2 from the germline V gene are SGHLS and HYDKME. V was pared by 0 bases and J by 0 bases, with 5 bases between. The CDR3 is made up of 14 amino acids. The covered CDR3 bases are TGTGCCAGCTCTCTCACAGATAACAACCAGGCTCCGCTT. This encodes CASSLTDNNQAPL. The whole CDR3 sequence reads CASSLTDNNQAPLF. Filled out from reference TRBV12-2 and TRBJ1-5, the complete variable domain reads NSGVVQSPRYIIKGKGERSILKCIPISGHLSVAWYQQTQGQELKFFIQHYDKMERDKGNLPSRFSVQQFDDYHSEMNMSALELEDSAVYFCASSLTDNNQAPLFGEGTRLSVL.

This clone is termed large. Gene names and germline refer to mouse. The read stops 1 residue short of the end of the CDR3; the missing end is completed from the germline J gene. The genes are TRBV24 and TRBJ2-7; TRBD1 aligns across 8 bases. This CDR3 spans 12 amino acids. V was pared by 4 bases and J by 6 bases, with 2 bases of the junction left unmatched. Germline assignment: CDR1 KGHTA and CDR2 FRNEEI. The CDR3 DNA, read in part, is TGTGCCAGCAGTCGGACAGGGCGTGAACAGTAC. Encoded protein: CASSRTGREQY. The whole CDR3 reads CASSRTGREQYF.